Listed below are T cell receptor beta chains from one sample, sequenced in a study of early T cells in non-severe SARS-CoV-2 infection. TCRdb re-called the 5' RACE reads through MiXCR, storing one row per CDR3 protein. Found here are over 70,000 distinct CDR3 sequences, about an eighth of them singletons; the top ten hold roughly 6.4%. Sequences were obtained from whole blood. The receptors derive from an adult who was a healthcare worker with PCR-confirmed SARS-CoV-2 infection or an uninfected control (not recorded which). Each CDR3 is given with its conserved first and last residue. Fields, in order: V gene, D gene, clone size, J gene, CDR3 protein, CDR3 DNA. D genes are given only for firm matches. Clone size, where shown, is once, few, many, or a class for clones that have expanded.

TRBV20-1,TRBD1,NA,TRBJ1-1,CSAPPGQGPPEAFF,TGCAGTGCCCCTCCGGGACAGGGCCCCCCTGAAGCTTTCTTT
TRBV20-1,TRBD2,many,TRBJ2-2,CSARGFRQREETTGELFF,TGCAGTGCTAGGGGTTTCCGACAGCGGGAGGAAACCACCGGGGAGCTGTTTTTT
TRBV2,TRBD1,NA,TRBJ1-2,CASNRQGLYGYTF,TGTGCCAGCAACCGACAGGGCCTATATGGCTACACCTTC
TRBV7-6,NA,NA,TRBJ1-1,CASSLALGSTEAFF,TGTGCCAGCAGCTTAGCCCTGGGTAGCACTGAAGCTTTCTTT
TRBV28,NA,few,TRBJ2-1,CASSSPKTAYNEQFF,TGTGCCAGCAGTTCTCCCAAGACCGCATACAATGAGCAGTTCTTC
TRBV5-6,NA,few,TRBJ1-1,CASTLRAGGTEAFF,TGTGCCAGCACCCTGAGGGCAGGCGGCACTGAAGCTTTCTTT
TRBV28,NA,NA,TRBJ1-2,CASTRGGTYYGYTF,TGTGCCAGCACTCGAGGGGGGACCTACTATGGCTACACCTTC
TRBV2,NA,few,TRBJ2-2,CASRTSRKVAGELFF,TGTGCCAGCAGAACTAGCAGGAAGGTGGCCGGGGAGCTGTTTTTT
TRBV5-1,NA,many,TRBJ2-1,CASSSPRDRGSSGRFDEQFF,TGCGCCAGCAGCTCCCCGAGGGACAGGGGATCTAGCGGGAGGTTCGATGAGCAGTTCTTC
TRBV19,NA,few,TRBJ2-5,CASSILGRQETQYF,TGTGCCAGTAGTATACTAGGGAGACAAGAGACCCAGTACTTC
TRBV7-3,TRBD2,once,TRBJ2-1,CASRISGSPGAEQFF,TGTGCCAGCAGAATTAGCGGGAGCCCGGGGGCGGAGCAGTTCTTC
TRBV28,NA,many,TRBJ2-5,CASSRDGETQYF,TGTGCCAGCAGTCGGGACGGGGAGACCCAGTACTTC
TRBV7-9,NA,NA,TRBJ1-1,CASSLKGYNTEAFF,TGTGCCAGCAGCTTAAAGGGGTACAACACTGAAGCTTTCTTT
TRBV6-5,TRBD2,NA,TRBJ2-3,CASSPSPGRGTDTQYF,TGTGCCAGCAGCCCCTCCCCCGGGAGGGGCACAGATACGCAGTATTTT
TRBV20-1,TRBD1,few,TRBJ2-7,CSATKDRVPISEQYF,TGCAGTGCCACAAAAGACAGGGTCCCGATTTCCGAGCAGTACTTC
TRBV7-2,NA,many,TRBJ2-1,CASSLEGRGEQFF,TGTGCCAGCAGCTTAGAGGGCCGCGGTGAGCAGTTCTTC
TRBV20-1,TRBD1,few,TRBJ2-2,CSARDVAGGDTGELFF,TGCAGTGCTAGAGATGTCGCAGGGGGAGACACCGGGGAGCTGTTTTTT
TRBV4-1,NA,NA,TRBJ1-4,CASSQGEGAATNEKLFF,TGCGCCAGCAGCCAAGGGGAAGGGGCTGCAACTAATGAAAAACTGTTTTTT
TRBV5-4,NA,few,TRBJ1-1,CASFSGGATEAFF,TGTGCCAGTTTCTCGGGGGGTGCCACTGAAGCTTTCTTT
TRBV11-2,NA,few,TRBJ2-4,CASGGRGRQNIQYF,TGTGCCAGCGGGGGTCGGGGTCGTCAAAACATTCAGTACTTC
TRBV29-1,NA,few,TRBJ2-1,CSVFYNEQFF,TGCAGCGTCTTTTACAATGAGCAGTTCTTC
TRBV15,NA,NA,TRBJ1-1,CATNRAPGRDTEASF,TGTGCCACCAACCGGGCCCCAGGCCGGGACACTGAAGCTTCCTTT
TRBV5-5,NA,few,TRBJ1-1,CASSLERGMNTEAFF,TGTGCCAGCAGCTTGGAACGGGGCATGAACACTGAAGCTTTCTTT
TRBV20-1,NA,few,TRBJ1-5,CSAGREFDQPQHF,TGCAGTGCTGGCAGGGAATTCGATCAGCCCCAGCATTTT
TRBV7-9,NA,once,TRBJ1-2,CASRPDNYGYTF,TGTGCCAGCAGGCCCGACAACTATGGCTACACCTTC
TRBV19,TRBD1,many,TRBJ2-3,CASSIVGQGLEQYF,TGTGCCAGTAGTATAGTAGGACAGGGGTTGGAGCAGTATTTT
TRBV2,TRBD2,few,TRBJ2-1,CASSEQRLADNEQFF,TGTGCCAGCAGTGAACAGCGGCTAGCGGACAATGAGCAGTTCTTC
TRBV10-1,TRBD2,NA,TRBJ2-7,CASSGAGGVYEQYF,TGCGCCAGCAGCGGGGCGGGAGGCGTATACGAGCAGTACTTC
TRBV28,NA,few,TRBJ1-6,CASSSQARFGLRSPLHF,TGTGCCAGCAGTTCACAGGCCCGTTTCGGACTGCGTTCACCCCTCCACTTT
TRBV12-3/TRBV12-4,TRBD1,NA,TRBJ1-5,CASSLGQGIRRSNQPQHF,TGTGCCAGCAGTTTAGGACAGGGGATAAGAAGATCAAATCAGCCCCAGCATTTT
TRBV27,TRBD1,few,TRBJ1-2,CASSWTGGYGYTF,TGTGCCAGCAGTTGGACAGGGGGCTATGGCTACACCTTC
TRBV12-2,NA,NA,TRBJ1-2,CASRDTGTGDRTNYGYTF,TGTGCAAGTCGCGATACCGGGACAGGGGACCGGACCAACTATGGCTACACCTTC
TRBV14,NA,few,TRBJ2-3,CASSQDPGVRRDTQYF,TGTGCCAGCAGCCAAGACCCCGGGGTCCGCCGAGATACGCAGTATTTT
TRBV18,TRBD1,few,TRBJ1-5,CASSLDRVRNQPQHF,TGTGCCAGCTCACTCGACAGGGTTCGGAATCAGCCCCAGCATTTT
TRBV20-1,TRBD2,NA,TRBJ2-7,CSALGLAVETYEQYF,TGCAGTGCCCTGGGACTAGCGGTCGAAACCTACGAGCAGTACTTC
TRBV20-1,TRBD2,many,TRBJ2-3,CSARQSGIADTQYF,TGCAGTGCTAGACAAAGCGGGATCGCAGATACGCAGTATTTT
TRBV28,NA,NA,TRBJ2-7,CAWGPTYEQYF,TGTGCTTGGGGGCCGACCTACGAGCAGTACTTC
TRBV7-9,NA,NA,TRBJ1-4,CASSSLSRGSNEKLFF,TGTGCCAGCAGCTCCCTCTCCAGGGGATCTAATGAAAAACTGTTTTTT
TRBV29-1,NA,NA,TRBJ1-1,CSVRNTEAFF,TGCAGCGTCAGGAACACTGAAGCTTTCTTT
TRBV30,NA,NA,TRBJ1-1,CGVAPNTEAFF,TGCGGAGTGGCTCCGAACACTGAAGCTTTCTTT
TRBV5-1,TRBD2,NA,TRBJ2-3,CASSFTSGSTDTQYF,TGCGCCAGCAGCTTTACTAGCGGTAGCACAGATACGCAGTATTTT
TRBV20-1,NA,many,TRBJ2-7,CSASAGIYEQYF,TGCAGTGCTAGCGCAGGCATCTACGAGCAGTACTTC
TRBV19,NA,NA,TRBJ2-1,CASSIEANLHNEQFF,TGTGCCAGTAGTATAGAGGCCAACCTCCACAATGAGCAGTTCTTC
TRBV7-9,TRBD1,few,TRBJ1-2,CASSPATGGGYGYTF,TGTGCCAGCAGTCCTGCGACAGGGGGAGGCTATGGCTACACCTTC
TRBV7-9,TRBD1,few,TRBJ1-1,CASSFLSQTGASANF,TGTGCCAGCAGCTTTCTCTCGCAGACAGGGGCGTCGGCGAACTTT
TRBV10-3,TRBD1,few,TRBJ1-2,CAISLGQNYGYTF,TGTGCCATCAGCCTGGGACAGAACTATGGCTACACCTTC
TRBV7-2,TRBD1,many,TRBJ1-3,CASSHDRVSGNTIYF,TGTGCCAGCAGCCACGACAGGGTCTCTGGAAACACCATATATTTT
TRBV20-1,NA,many,TRBJ2-3,CSAVYEGTDTQYF,TGCAGTGCAGTATATGAGGGCACAGATACGCAGTATTTT
TRBV2,NA,few,TRBJ1-2,CASSDGAGYGYTF,TGTGCCAGCAGTGATGGCGCCGGCTATGGCTACACCTTC
TRBV7-9,TRBD1,many,TRBJ1-3,CASSSTGTGAGNTIYF,TGTGCCAGCAGCTCAACCGGGACAGGGGCTGGAAACACCATATATTTT
TRBV20-1,NA,NA,TRBJ2-1,CSAREGVEQFF,TGCAGTGCTAGAGAAGGGGTCGAGCAGTTCTTC
TRBV28,TRBD2,few,TRBJ2-4,CASSLGLAGAKNIQYF,TGTGCCAGCAGTCTAGGCTTAGCGGGAGCCAAAAACATTCAGTACTTC
TRBV20-1,TRBD2,many,TRBJ2-7,CSAEPGTSGSYEQYF,TGCAGTGCTGAGCCCGGGACTAGCGGATCCTACGAGCAGTACTTC